This T cell receptor (beta chain) was observed in a study of blood T cells in healthy people across ages. Study at large: Template switching caught about one barcoded beta molecule for each two T cells.

The study, taken as a whole, reports: TCR beta diversity tracked closely with naive T cell percentage.

Germline V lookup: CDR1 MNHEY, CDR2 SVGEGT. There are 14 residues in the CDR3. Healthy Caucasian individuals from Russia aged about 6 to 100 were enrolled as donors. A minimum of 7 million PBMCs was isolated per sample. To note about this clonotype: Its antigen is unknown. A read error may explain this, as a much larger clone is one base away.

It was with a sample-barcoded 5' primer and a J-beta primer mix that a second PCR of about 7 to 12 cycles was run. TCRdb called the 5' RACE reads again in MiXCR, with one record for every CDR3 protein. This table has 720,000 or so distinct CDR3 sequences, around 41% appearing once. The specimen sequenced was blood. This receptor was taken from a man of 80 years or more in good health. This rearrangement joins TRBV6-2 or TRBV6-3 to TRBJ1-2; D is ambiguous. The CDR3 DNA sequence: TGTGCCAGCAGTTTCGTGAGGACCGGCTATGGCCACACCTTC. Translated: CASSFVRTGYGHTF.